The 24 T cell receptor beta chains presented below share a single source sample, sequenced in a study of regulatory T cells in long-lasting Graves disease (dated by TCRdb to the early 2020s). The library came from multiplex PCR. Sequenced using an Illumina HiSeq 4000. CDR3 regions were amplified by Arm-PCR with iRepertoire HTBI primers to construct TCR beta libraries. Using fastp at Q25 and MiXCR, TCRdb reprocessed the public reads and kept productive beta chains. Rows merge per CDR3 protein into single entries with the most common DNA and genes. The sample includes 240,000 or so distinct CDR3 sequences, with just over 20% observed a single time. The ten largest clones capture about 15% of the sample. Interpreted using the paper, the time point label stands for: newly diagnosed GD, antithyroid drugs for less than 3 months. RNA was extracted from PBMCs in TRIzol for both TCR sequencing and RNA sequencing.

The sequenced sample was peripheral blood mononuclear cells (PBMCs), obtained at new diagnosis, from a patient treated with antithyroid drugs. These receptors all come from a female donor with Graves disease.

This clonotype was counted at least ten times. The chain employs TRBV20-1 and TRBJ2-7; a possible D gene is TRBD2 (11 bases). This CDR3 comprises 16 residues. Germline assignment: CDR1 DFQATT and CDR2 SNEGSKA (reference sequence). Trimming pared 6 bases from V and 2 bases from J, leaving 23 bases between. Written as DNA, the CDR3 is TGCAGTGCCGGGCGGGACAGGGGACTAGCGGCCTACGAGCAGTACTTC. Amino acids: CSAGRDRGLAAYEQYF.

Only a few counts were recorded for this clonotype. The J gene is TRBJ2-1, the V gene TRBV20-1; 9 bases map to TRBD1. The CDR3 extends over 13 amino acids. Trimming at V came to 7 bases and at J to 8 bases, leaving 9 bases not matched to a gene. The germline V gene has CDR1 DFQATT and CDR2 SNEGSKA (reference sequence). CDR3 loop: CSVRTGAMDEQFF. CDR3 coding DNA: TGCAGTGTTCGGACAGGGGCTATGGATGAGCAGTTCTTC.

The chain recombines TRBV6-2 or TRBV6-3 with TRBJ1-1; possibly TRBD1 for D (6 bases). V was trimmed by 5 bases and J by 5 bases, leaving 15 bases between them. The V gene's germline CDR1 is MNHEY and CDR2 SVGEGT. The CDR3 is made up of 14 amino acids. Written as DNA, the CDR3 is TGTGCCAGCAGTGAGGGGGGGTTGAGGACTGAAGCTTTCTTT. Encoded protein: CASSEGGLRTEAFF.

This clonotype was counted at least ten times. This chain joins TRBV18 and TRBJ2-7; D possibly matches TRBD1 or TRBD2 (5 bases each). V lost 3 bases and J 6 bases, leaving 15 bases between the germline ends. The CDR3 sequence is 14 residues long. Germline values: CDR1 KGHSH, CDR2 LQKENI. CDR3 DNA sequence: TGTGCCAGCTCACCTGGGACCGGGTTTTTCGAGCAGTACTTC. Translating gives CASSPGTGFFEQYF.

This clonotype occurred many times. The chain couples TRBV12-3 or TRBV12-4 to TRBJ2-6; D remains unclear. The V gene lost 8 bases and the J gene lost 4 bases, with 9 bases spanning the gap. The CDR3 contains 13 residues. The CDR3 here is CASAGYGANVLTF. The CDR3 DNA follows: TGTGCCAGCGCTGGTTACGGGGCCAACGTCCTGACTTTC.

Comments on this clonotype: A much bigger clone sits one base away, suggesting this may be a read error. The gene calls are TRBV6-2 or TRBV6-3 and TRBJ2-2; D remains unclear. The germline V and J ends were trimmed by 4 bases and 0 bases, with 6 bases remaining between them. The length of the CDR3 is 14 residues. Per germline, CDR1 MNHEY and CDR2 SVGEGT. CDR3 in DNA: TGTGCCAGCAGTTTGGGCGCGAACACCGGGGAGCTGTTTTTT. Protein: CASSLGANTGELFF.

This clonotype was counted at least ten times. This chain links TRBV18 with TRBJ2-1; 9 bases are a match to TRBD2. Germline CDR1 KGHSH, CDR2 LQKENI. The junction had 4 bases not matched to a gene; V was cut back by 1 base and J by 6 bases. This CDR3 is built from 15 residues. This CDR3 is CASSPRTSETNEQFF. CDR3 coding DNA: TGTGCCAGCTCACCACGGACTAGCGAAACCAATGAGCAGTTCTTC.

This clonotype was found a few times. This chain uses TRBV12-3 or TRBV12-4 with TRBJ1-6; 8 nucleotides line up with TRBD1. The CDR3 sequence is 15 residues long. Trimming took 4 bases from V and 10 from J; bases not matched to a gene: 9. The chain's CDR3 is CASSSRDRSGSPLHF. CDR3 in DNA: TGTGCCAGCAGTTCCCGGGACAGGTCCGGATCACCCCTCCACTTT.

This clonotype was recorded many times. The chain uses TRBV9 and TRBJ2-3; tentative D call: TRBD2 (7 bases). V was shortened by 0 bases and J by 6 bases, with 14 bases between the two germline ends. This CDR3 region has 15 residues. Per germline, CDR1 SGDLS and CDR2 YYNGEE. In DNA form, the CDR3 reads TGTGCCAGCAGCGTAGACAGCGGGGACATGGATACGCAGTATTTT. Translating it yields CASSVDSGDMDTQYF.

This clonotype was seen ten or more times. This sequence joins TRBV15 and TRBJ1-1; 8 bases are shared with TRBD1. The V and J ends lost 8 bases and 11 bases, in that order; junction bases with no gene match: 31. The CDR3 has 19 residues. CDR1 LNHNV and CDR2 YYDKDF come from the germline V gene (reference sequence). In nucleotides, the CDR3 is TGTGCCACCGGCCCGGGCAGGGGGCGCCCACCGGGGGCCCTCGGGTTGGCTTTCTTT. The encoded protein is CATGPGRGRPPGALGLAFF.

This clonotype was recorded a few times. The chain combines TRBV5-4 with TRBJ2-7; D remains unclear. CDR1 and CDR2 from the germline V gene are SGHNT and YYREEE (reference sequence). Trimming removed 2 bases from V and 6 bases from J, with 12 bases in between. This CDR3 region has 13 residues. CDR3 sequence (DNA): TGTGCCAGCAGCTTCTTTGGTTTGAGCGAGCAGTACTTC. It yields the protein CASSFFGLSEQYF.

This clonotype was seen ten or more times. The V call is TRBV4-3, the J call TRBJ2-2, with a possible D match to TRBD1 (5 bases). Trimming cost V 4 bases and J 1 base, with 13 bases left between them. The CDR3 contains 16 residues. Germline V gene lookup returns CDR1 LGHNA and CDR2 YSLEER. DNA for the CDR3: TGCGCCAGCAGCCCAGAAGTAACAGGGAACACCGGGGAGCTGTTTTTT. Its protein product is CASSPEVTGNTGELFF.

The chain is built from TRBV2 and TRBJ2-1, with 11 positions matching TRBD2. Germline V gene data show CDR1 as SNHLY and CDR2 as FYNNEI. The CDR3 runs to 15 residues. With 5 bases clipped from V and 9 bases from J, the junction kept 9 bases outside the gene matches. The CDR3 reads CASSLQGLAVGEQFF. The CDR3 DNA is TGTGCCAGCAGTCTTCAGGGACTAGCGGTCGGTGAGCAGTTCTTC.

This clonotype was counted many times. The rearrangement links TRBV7-3 to TRBJ1-2; weak D call: TRBD1 (5 bases). Trimming pared 4 bases from V and 8 bases from J, leaving 20 bases between. The CDR3 extends over 15 amino acids. CDR1 and CDR2 (germline): SGHTA, FQGTGA. CDR3 in DNA: TGTGCCAGCAGCTCTGGCGGGACCCCCCTGGGGGGCTACACCTTC. It is translated as CASSSGGTPLGGYTF.

The V gene is TRBV5-1, the J gene TRBJ1-1; TRBD1 agrees at 9 bases. Germline V gene sequence: CDR1 SGHRS, CDR2 YFSETQ. Trimming took 4 bases from V and 8 from J; bases not matched to a gene: 6. The CDR3 runs to 13 residues. The CDR3 is CASSPGGQGEAFF. As DNA, the CDR3 is TGCGCCAGCAGCCCCGGGGGACAGGGAGAAGCTTTCTTT.

The V call is TRBV4-3, the J call TRBJ2-3, with D unresolved. V lost 0 bases and J lost 3, with 7 bases in between. The germline V gene encodes CDR1 LGHNA and CDR2 YSLEER. The CDR3 covers 14 residues. The CDR3 reads CASSQESWTDTQYF. CDR3 sequence (DNA): TGCGCCAGCAGCCAAGAAAGTTGGACAGATACGCAGTATTTT.

The sample holds a few counts of this clonotype. The J gene is TRBJ1-6, the V gene TRBV10-3; 7 bases align to TRBD1. CDR3 length: 16 amino acids. With 6 bases clipped from V and 0 bases from J, the junction kept 5 bases outside the gene matches. Per the germline V gene, CDR1 is ENHRY and CDR2 is SYGVKD. The CDR3 region has the DNA TGTGCCATCAGGGTTGAGGGGGCCTCCTATAATTCACCCCTCCACTTT. Its protein is CAIRVEGASYNSPLHF.

The V call is TRBV18, the J call TRBJ1-5; D remains ambiguous. The CDR3 runs to 12 residues. Trimming pared 4 bases from V and 6 bases from J, leaving 7 bases between. Per the germline V gene, CDR1 is KGHSH and CDR2 is LQKENI. CDR3 sequence reads: CASSRGSQPQHF. The CDR3 nucleotides read TGTGCCAGCTCACGGGGAAGTCAGCCCCAGCATTTT.

The V gene is TRBV2, the J gene TRBJ2-5; 7 bases are a match to TRBD2. Germline lookup yields CDR1 SNHLY and CDR2 FYNNEI. V lost 7 bases to trimming and J lost 1 base; unmatched junction nucleotides: 3. The length of the CDR3 is 13 residues. The CDR3 nucleotides are TGTGCCAGCATAGCTAGCGGCCAAGAGACCCAGTACTTC. It encodes CASIASGQETQYF.

This clonotype has a single count. This chain links TRBV10-3 with TRBJ2-3; 7 bases map to TRBD1. Looked up from germline, CDR1 is ENHRY and CDR2 is SYGVKD. V was clipped by 6 bases and J by 0 bases; unmatched bases: 6. The CDR3 sequence is 15 residues long. The CDR3 DNA sequence: TGTGCCATCAGCACAGGGGCGGGTAGCACAGATACGCAGTATTTT. Protein product: CAISTGAGSTDTQYF.

This clonotype occurred once. A far more abundant clone sits one base away, making this likely a read error. The conserved phenylalanine or tryptophan normally closing the CDR3 is absent here, so this likely arose from a read error. The chain carries TRBV2 and TRBJ1-1; D call uncertain. CDR3 length equals 16 residues. Germline V gene lookup returns CDR1 SNHLY and CDR2 FYNNEI. The ends were cut back, 5 bases at V and 4 bases at J, with 20 bases in the middle. The CDR3 loop reads CASSLTPNFFGTEAFS. The CDR3 nucleotides are TGTGCCAGCAGTTTGACTCCCAACTTTTTCGGCACTGAAGCTTTCTCT.

This clonotype turned up a few times. Being one base from a much bigger clone, this may be a read error. V usage is TRBV7-2 and J usage is TRBJ2-7; no clear D. The CDR3 spans 14 residues. Trimming left V 8 bases short and J 1 base short, with 15 bases between. In germline, CDR1 is SGHTA, CDR2 FQGNSA. The CDR3 loop is CASAVRRASYEQYF. CDR3 nucleotides: TGTGCCAGCGCCGTGCGAAGGGCTTCCTACGAGCAGTACTTC.

This clonotype was found a few times. The rearrangement links TRBV6-2 or TRBV6-3 to TRBJ1-1; D remains unclear. CDR1 is MNHEY, CDR2 SVGEGT, per germline. CDR3 size: 16 residues. Trimming took off 5 bases at V and 2 bases at J, with 18 bases between the two ends. For the CDR3, the DNA is TGTGCCAGCAGTGCCTTCCGCCAGCGGGTAAACACTGAAGCTTTCTTT. Translating gives CASSAFRQRVNTEAFF.

In this sample, this clonotype turned up many times. The chain employs TRBV27 and TRBJ2-7; 10 positions match TRBD2. CDR1 and CDR2 from the germline V gene are MNHEY and SMNVEV (reference sequence). The length of the CDR3 is 15 residues. Trimming cost V 2 bases and J 6 bases; bases outside gene matches: 7. The CDR3 DNA follows: TGTGCCAGCAGTTTAGCGCTAGCGGGAGTCGGCGAGCAGTACTTC. Residues: CASSLALAGVGEQYF.